Listed here is a single TCR beta chain. What it binds is unknown. There are 14 residues in the CDR3. The V end was cut by 6 bases, the J end by 5 bases, with 14 bases between. Germline V gives CDR1 SGHAT, CDR2 FQNNGV. Every patient experienced relapse after autologous stem cell transplantation, and brentuximab vedotin exposure varied. Responses achieved at best were complete response, partial response or progressive disease. This sample was taken from a study of PD-1 blockade in classical Hodgkin lymphoma. Whole-study context: It was nivolumab at 3 mg/kg, given intravenously every 2 weeks, that patients received.

General study results and limits: A significant rise in TCR diversity was seen by C4D1 for CD4+ cells but not for CD8+ cells. As was reported, newly diagnosed patients showed lower baseline TCR diversity than healthy donors did.

Here immunoSEQ multiplex PCR was the method, and the copy in TCRdb shows in-frame clones only, minus some. This sample has some 100,000 clones; roughly 92% occur once, and the top ten carry about 2.5%. This sample comprised peripheral blood mononuclear cells (PBMCs), obtained at baseline. This clonotype originated in a human donor with classical Hodgkin lymphoma. This rearrangement joins TRBV11-2 to TRBJ2-1; D not certain. CDR3 nucleotides: TGTGCCAGCAGGAGGACCCTCCTAAACAATGAGCAGTTCTTC. Its translation: CASRRTLLNNEQFF.